A single sample is the source of the 2 T cell receptor beta chains below, sequenced in a study of T cell changes during pregnancy in multiple sclerosis. Profiling relied on immunoSEQ multiplex PCR, and the TCRdb table lists in-frame clones only, not all of them. The data show 90,000 to 120,000 clones, with about nine tenths seen just once and 0.78% held by the top ten. This sample comprised peripheral blood, obtained in the third trimester of pregnancy. These receptors came from a female donor in good health, enrolled as a control in a pregnancy study.

This clone has only one observation. V and J are TRBV5-1 and TRBJ1-1; D is ambiguous. Germline V gene sequence: CDR1 SGHRS, CDR2 YFSETQ. V shed 4 bases and J shed 3 bases, with 13 bases lying between them. The CDR3 totals 14 residues. The CDR3 spells CASSPGFLDTEAFF. The DNA of the CDR3 is TGCGCCAGCAGCCCGGGTTTTTTGGACACTGAAGCTTTCTTT.

The chain combines TRBV27 with TRBJ2-3, with 8 positions matching TRBD2. Germline CDR1 reads MNHEY; CDR2 reads SMNVEV (reference sequence). This CDR3 is 18 amino acids long. J lost 2 bases, V lost 3 bases, and 13 bases had no gene match. Here the CDR3 DNA reads TGTGCCAGCAGTTTTGGGCTAGCGGGCCTTTCATCCACAGATACGCAGTATTTT. Translating gives CASSFGLAGLSSTDTQYF.